Here is one TCR beta chain with its context. The method was immunoSEQ multiplex PCR; TCRdb's version includes in-frame clones alone and lacks a portion of them. There are about 150,000 clones in the sample; around 87% occur only once, and around 1.3% lies in the top ten. The CDR3 runs to 16 residues. With V trimmed by 3 bases and J by 0 bases, 3 bases remained unmatched. Germline CDR1 LNHDA, CDR2 SQIVND (reference sequence). These data originate in a study of blood T cell repertoires in COVID-19. In the study overall: Sources were T cells, B-cell-depleted T cells, or PBMCs; the material itself was cDNA or gDNA.

Enrollees, roughly 18 to 89 years old, lived in about two dozen US areas. The rearrangement joins TRBV19 to TRBJ2-2, with 8 bases matching TRBD1. Sequenced input: PBMCs or T cells enriched from blood (not recorded which). This sequence was found in a woman aged 25 to 39 with acute COVID-19. CDR3 in amino acids: CASSIRTGTNTGELFF. The CDR3 nucleotides read TGTGCCAGTAGTATCAGGACAGGGACGAACACCGGGGAGCTGTTTTTT.